This TCR beta chain is from a study of human T cells and chemical hapten exposure. Study context: Upper-back patch tests with 0.01% DPC were read at 6 days.

As for time point: patch test 3, about 24 weeks after DPC sensitization. The treatment here: therapeutic diphenylcyclopropenone sensitization with weekly scalp DPC. Blood draws came before every patch-test application. In the study's own analysis: Sample-level TCR yields exhibited a median of approximately 89,000, with a range of roughly 20,000 to 750,000. TCRdb recomputed calls from the RACE reads with MiXCR, one row per CDR3 protein. The V and J calls were determined by TCRdb, not by the authors. Among roughly 50,000 distinct CDR3 sequences listed, more than 9.5% were seen once. The source was whole blood, collected in connection with sensitization to the hapten diphenylcyclopropenone (DPC). This receptor was obtained from a middle-aged woman with alopecia areata. Some clones in this sample may be carry-over from other donors' samples.

The CDR3 DNA reads TGCAGTGCTAGATCGGGACAGGGAGATGAAAAACTGTTTTTT. As protein: CSARSGQGDEKLFF. The V gene is TRBV20-1, the J gene TRBJ1-4, with 9 bases matching TRBD1. CDR3 length equals 14 residues. CDR1 DFQATT and CDR2 SNEGSKA come from the germline V gene (reference sequence). The V and J ends lost 2 bases and 6 bases, in that order; junction bases with no gene match: 4.